This T cell receptor (beta chain) came from a study of patients and donors after allogeneic stem cell transplantation. V was pared by 3 bases and J by 4 bases, with 6 bases of the junction left unmatched. The V gene's germline CDR1 is SEHNR and CDR2 FQNEAQ (reference sequence). The CDR3 has 16 residues. TCRdb passed the RT-PCR reads through MiXCR, listing each CDR3 protein once. The sample lists about 74,000 distinct CDR3 sequences, about 26% seen once, with 26% in the top ten. The sequence came from a human donor who was either an allogeneic HSCT recipient or a stem cell or donor lymphocyte infusion donor (not recorded which). It is not recorded whose cells these are; they may come from a transplant donor. The chain employs TRBV7-9 and TRBJ2-2; 9 positions match TRBD1. Sequences were obtained from blood, either unsorted or a sorted T cell fraction (not recorded which). As DNA, the CDR3 is TGTGCCAGCAGCTTTCCCGACAGGGGGGTCACCGGGGAGCTGTTTTTT. It yields the protein CASSFPDRGVTGELFF.